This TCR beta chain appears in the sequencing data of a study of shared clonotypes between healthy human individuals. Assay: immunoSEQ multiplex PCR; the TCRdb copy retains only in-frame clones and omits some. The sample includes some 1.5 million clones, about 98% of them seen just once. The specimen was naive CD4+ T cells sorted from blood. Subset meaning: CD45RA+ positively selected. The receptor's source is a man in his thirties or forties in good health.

The CDR3 DNA is TGTGCCAGCAGCTTGGCTCCATACGGCCTCCCTCACCAAGAGACCCAGTACTTC. Translated: CASSLAPYGLPHQETQYF. The chain combines TRBV5-8 with TRBJ2-5; D gene uncertain. The CDR3 totals 18 residues. The V end lost 0 bases, the J end lost 0 bases, and 18 bases lay between the germline ends. The V gene's germline CDR1 is SGHTS and CDR2 YDEGEE.